A single sample is the source of the 5 T cell receptor beta chains below, sequenced in a study of blood T cell repertoires in COVID-19. Profiling relied on immunoSEQ multiplex PCR, and the TCRdb table lists in-frame clones only, not all of them. The sample consists of about 54,000 clones, less than 90% of them appearing once. The sample taken for sequencing was peripheral blood. Receptor source: a man aged 45-60 years with acute or convalescent COVID-19.

V gene TRBV3-1 (or the pseudogene TRBV3-2) combines with J gene TRBJ2-7, with a possible D match to TRBD1 (6 bases). Trimming removed 0 bases from V and 4 bases from J, with 16 bases in between. CDR1 is LGHDT and CDR2 is YNNKEL in the germline V gene (reference sequence). The CDR3 loop spans 16 amino acids. As DNA, the CDR3 is TGTGCCAGCAGCCAAGATCCAGGGGCTTATTCTTACGAGCAGTACTTC. Protein: CASSQDPGAYSYEQYF.

V gene TRBV19 combines with J gene TRBJ2-7; 8 bases match TRBD1. Trimming removed 1 base from V and 7 bases from J; junction bases left unmatched: 6. This CDR3 is 14 amino acids long. Germline V lookup: CDR1 LNHDA, CDR2 SQIVND (reference sequence). The chain's CDR3 is CASSIARGREEQYF. The CDR3, as DNA: TGTGCCAGTAGTATAGCCAGGGGGCGTGAAGAGCAGTACTTC. The full variable domain, with the rest looked up from reference TRBV19 and TRBJ2-7, is DGGITQSPKYLFRKEGQNVTLSCEQNLNHDAMYWYRQDPGQGLRLIYYSQIVNDFQKGDIAEGYSVSREKKESFPLTVTSAQKNPTAFYLCASSIARGREEQYFGPGTRLTVT.

This clone was seen a single time. The chain carries TRBV30 and TRBJ1-2; D gene uncertain. CDR3 length equals 13 residues. Germline V gives CDR1 GTSNPN, CDR2 SVGIG (reference sequence). V was shortened by 3 bases and J by 7 bases, with 15 bases between the two germline ends. The CDR3 sequence: CAWSPSRSGGYTF. The DNA of the CDR3 is TGTGCCTGGAGCCCTTCCCGGAGTGGTGGCTACACCTTC.

CDR3 loop: CSVDGRGLDTEAFF. DNA for the CDR3: TGCAGCGTTGACGGCCGGGGGTTGGACACTGAAGCTTTCTTT. V usage is TRBV29-1 and J usage is TRBJ1-1; TRBD1 might be the D (5 bases). The germline V and J ends were trimmed by 3 bases and 3 bases, with 14 bases remaining between them. Germline lookup yields CDR1 SQVTM and CDR2 ANQGSEA. The CDR3 has 14 residues.

The chain links TRBV5-1 to TRBJ2-7; possible D gene TRBD1, 6 bases. Germline loops: CDR1 SGHRS, CDR2 YFSETQ. V was cut by 0 bases and J by 2 bases, with 15 bases left in between. The CDR3 has 16 amino acids. The DNA for the CDR3 is TGCGCCAGCAGCTTGGGAGTGTCGACAGGTACCTACGAGCAGTACTTC. Its protein is CASSLGVSTGTYEQYF.